What follows are 9 T cell receptor beta chains derived from one specimen sequenced in a study of cytotoxic CD8 clonotypes in ibrutinib-treated CLL. The repertoire was sequenced with immunoSEQ multiplex PCR; TCRdb's copy has only in-frame clones and lacks some. The sample lists 150,000 or so clones, over 75% occurring once. The material was PBMCs, obtained after 36 months of ibrutinib treatment. These receptors were obtained from a human donor with chronic lymphocytic leukemia.

V usage is TRBV2 and J usage is TRBJ2-7; 9 bases are a match to TRBD1. Germline lookup yields CDR1 SNHLY and CDR2 FYNNEI. The CDR3 loop spans 15 amino acids. After removal of 7 bases from V and 4 bases from J, the junction contained 11 bases not matched to a gene. CDR3 residues: CASTRDRGSLYEQYF. Written as DNA, the CDR3 is TGTGCCAGCACCCGTGACAGGGGGTCGTTGTACGAGCAGTACTTC.

This CDR3 is CASRRILANQETQYF. The CDR3 region has the DNA TGTGCCAGCAGACGTATTCTAGCGAACCAAGAGACCCAGTACTTC. V usage is TRBV27 and J usage is TRBJ2-5; weak D call: TRBD2 (6 bases). Germline V gene data show CDR1 as MNHEY and CDR2 as SMNVEV (reference sequence). The V and J ends lost 6 bases and 0 bases respectively, with 14 bases between them. CDR3 length: 15 residues.

The chain combines TRBV27 with TRBJ2-3; weak D call: TRBD2 (6 bases). V was trimmed by 8 bases and J by 6 bases, leaving 18 bases between them. Germline V gene data show CDR1 as MNHEY and CDR2 as SMNVEV (reference sequence). The CDR3 is 14 amino acids. The CDR3 DNA is TGTGCCAGCTCCAGACTAGGGGTTCGTGATACGCAGTATTTT. Its protein product is CASSRLGVRDTQYF.

The chain employs TRBV6-1 and TRBJ1-2; tentatively, D is TRBD1 (5 bases). The CDR3 runs 16 residues. The germline CDR1 and CDR2 sequences are MNHNS and SASEGT. V lost 0 bases to trimming and J lost 8 bases, with 19 bases between them. CDR3 DNA sequence: TGTGCCAGCAGTGAAGCGCATGGAGGGTGGGGCGAAGGCTACACCTTC. Translated: CASSEAHGGWGEGYTF.

This clone is a singleton in its sample. The chain combines TRBV10-1 with TRBJ2-7; 11 bases match TRBD2. The ends lost 8 bases at V and 6 bases at J; junction bases unmatched: 6. The CDR3 extends over 13 amino acids. CDR1 and CDR2 from the germline V gene are WNHNN and SYGVQD (reference sequence). The CDR3 here is CASQLAGVAEQYF. The CDR3 coding sequence is TGCGCCAGCCAACTAGCGGGAGTGGCCGAGCAGTACTTC.

The gene calls are TRBV7-2 and TRBJ2-3, with 7 bases that match TRBD1. CDR1 and CDR2 from the germline V gene are SGHTA and FQGNSA. The CDR3 totals 16 residues. Losses at the gene ends were 4 bases for V and 1 base for J; bases not matched to a gene: 8. The CDR3 DNA reads TGTGCCAGCAGCTCTAGGACAGGACAACGCACAGATACGCAGTATTTT. Amino acids: CASSSRTGQRTDTQYF.

The chain is built from TRBV5-6 and TRBJ2-3; tentatively, D is TRBD1 (5 bases). V was pared by 0 bases and J by 3 bases, with 14 bases between. The CDR3 is 16 amino acids. In germline, CDR1 is SGHDT, CDR2 YYEEEE. The CDR3 loop reads CASSLVGARVTDTQYF. CDR3 sequence (DNA): TGTGCCAGCAGCTTGGTTGGGGCCAGGGTGACAGATACGCAGTATTTT.

This clone has a handful of counts. The same CDR3 also results from other DNA sequences found in this sample. This rearrangement joins TRBV18 to TRBJ2-7; a possible D gene is TRBD2 (5 bases). The CDR3 covers 13 residues. Germline V gives CDR1 KGHSH, CDR2 LQKENI. Trimming cost V 3 bases and J 2 bases, with 8 bases left between them. CDR3 in amino acids: CASSPGETYEQYF. The CDR3 DNA sequence: TGTGCCAGCTCACCCGGGGAGACCTACGAGCAGTACTTC. Supplemented by reference TRBV18 and TRBJ2-7, the full variable domain reads NAGVMQNPRHLVRRRGQEARLRCSPMKGHSHVYWYRQLPEEGLKFMVYLQKENIIDESGMPKERFSAEFPKEGPSILRIQQVVRGDSAAYFCASSPGETYEQYFGPGTRLTVT.

The V gene is TRBV30, the J gene TRBJ1-4; D gene uncertain. From germline, CDR1 is GTSNPN and CDR2 SVGIG (reference sequence). V lost 2 bases, J lost 0 bases, and 7 bases lay in between. The CDR3 runs 14 residues. CDR3 coding DNA: TGTGCCTGGAGTCAAATTACAACTAATGAAAAACTGTTTTTT. Translated: CAWSQITTNEKLFF.